This entry lists 16 T cell receptor beta chains sequenced from one sample in a study of Tregs in tolerant kidney transplant recipients. The repertoire was sequenced with immunoSEQ multiplex PCR; TCRdb's copy has only in-frame clones and lacks some. In the table there are more than 95,000 clones, around nine tenths of which are singletons. The sample consisted of CD4+ T cells from blood. The receptors come from a human donor in good health.

The chain couples TRBV6-6 to TRBJ1-1; D remains ambiguous. Per germline, CDR1 MNHNY and CDR2 SVGAGI (reference sequence). Trimming stripped 0 bases from V and 1 base from J, with 9 bases between. CDR3 length equals 15 residues. CDR3 in DNA: TGTGCCAGCAGTTACTCGATAGGCAAGAACACTGAAGCTTTCTTT. Residues: CASSYSIGKNTEAFF.

This chain joins TRBV5-1 and TRBJ2-3; D unresolved. V lost 4 bases, J lost 6 bases, and 12 bases lay in between. In germline, CDR1 is SGHRS, CDR2 YFSETQ. The CDR3 loop spans 13 amino acids. The CDR3, as DNA: TGCGCCAGCAGCGTACCTGGAGTGGATACGCAGTATTTT. Amino acid sequence: CASSVPGVDTQYF.

The chain recombines TRBV5-4 with TRBJ2-7; weak D call: TRBD2 (6 bases). Germline CDR1 is SGHNT and CDR2 is YYREEE (reference sequence). V shed 0 bases and J shed 6 bases, with 13 bases lying between them. The CDR3 contains 14 residues. CDR3 in amino acids: CASSLVAGTGEQYF. The CDR3 DNA reads TGTGCCAGCAGCTTGGTGGCGGGAACGGGCGAGCAGTACTTC.

V usage is TRBV5-4 and J usage is TRBJ2-2, with 8 bases lining up with TRBD1. The junction had 4 bases not matched to a gene; V was cut back by 0 bases and J by 3 bases. Germline CDR1 is SGHNT and CDR2 is YYREEE (reference sequence). This CDR3 spans 16 amino acids. DNA for the CDR3: TGTGCCAGCAGCTTGGCCGGACAGGGTTACACCGGGGAGCTGTTTTTT. As protein: CASSLAGQGYTGELFF.

The genes are TRBV20-1 and TRBJ1-2; D is uncertain. Germline V lookup: CDR1 DFQATT, CDR2 SNEGSKA (reference sequence). V lost 6 bases, J lost 4 bases, and 9 bases lay in between. CDR3 size: 11 residues. CDR3 residues: CSAKEGYGYTF. The CDR3, as DNA: TGCAGTGCAAAGGAAGGCTATGGCTACACCTTC.

The V call is TRBV5-5, the J call TRBJ2-7; 7 nucleotides align to TRBD1. Per the germline V gene, CDR1 is SGHKS and CDR2 is YYEKEE (reference sequence). V lost 0 bases, J lost 1 base, and 7 bases stayed unmatched. This CDR3 contains 16 residues. CDR3 loop: CASSLEGARGSYEQYF. For the CDR3, the DNA is TGTGCCAGCAGCTTGGAGGGGGCCAGGGGTTCCTACGAGCAGTACTTC.

This chain links TRBV7-6 with TRBJ2-3, with 10 bases identical to TRBD2. V lost 5 bases to trimming and J lost 0 bases; unmatched junction nucleotides: 17. Per the germline V gene, CDR1 is SGHVS and CDR2 is FNYEAQ. The CDR3 extends over 20 amino acids. The DNA for the CDR3 is TGTGCCAGCAGCCCACACCGGGCTAGCGGGAGTTCCACTAGCACAGATACGCAGTATTTT. Translation: CASSPHRASGSSTSTDTQYF.

This sequence joins TRBV19 and TRBJ1-3; unclear D gene. The CDR3 consists of 13 residues. CDR1 LNHDA and CDR2 SQIVND come from the germline V gene (reference sequence). Between the trimmed V and J ends, which lost 4 bases and 8 bases, there was a span of 12 bases. The CDR3 here is CASSKLLLDTIYF. In DNA form, the CDR3 reads TGTGCCAGTAGTAAACTCCTACTCGACACCATATATTTT.

This clone appeared once. V and J are TRBV2 and TRBJ2-5; 9 bases line up with TRBD1. Germline V gene sequence: CDR1 SNHLY, CDR2 FYNNEI. The CDR3 length is 13 residues. V lost 6 bases, J lost 3 bases, and 2 bases stayed unmatched. The CDR3 sequence: CASSRDREETQYF. The CDR3 region has the DNA TGTGCCAGCAGCCGGGACAGGGAAGAGACCCAGTACTTC.

The chain has TRBV29-1 and TRBJ1-1; D perhaps matches TRBD1 (6 bases). The CDR3 runs to 13 residues. With 5 bases removed from V and 8 bases from J, the gap between germline ends came to 18 bases. CDR1 is SQVTM and CDR2 is ANQGSEA in the germline V gene. The CDR3 coding sequence is TGCAGCGTTAAACGGGGGGCTACGGGCGAAGCTTTCTTT. Amino acids: CSVKRGATGEAFF.

The chain joins TRBV9 to TRBJ2-3; weak D call: TRBD1 (6 bases). The CDR3 is 15 residues long. Trimming pared 3 bases from V and 2 bases from J, leaving 13 bases between. The V gene's germline CDR1 is SGDLS and CDR2 YYNGEE. CDR3 loop: CASSASQGVTDTQYF. The CDR3 DNA sequence: TGTGCCAGCAGCGCCTCACAGGGAGTCACAGATACGCAGTATTTT.

CDR3 protein: CASSTRNRGGSGANVLTF. The CDR3 DNA reads as TGTGCCAGCAGCACGAGGAACAGGGGCGGTTCTGGGGCCAACGTCCTGACTTTC. The chain uses TRBV11-2 and TRBJ2-6, with 7 bases matching TRBD1. Germline V lookup: CDR1 SGHAT, CDR2 FQNNGV. This CDR3 is 18 amino acids long. V trimming: 5 bases; J trimming: 1 base; junction bases outside the gene matches: 11.

V and J are TRBV6-1 and TRBJ1-6; TRBD1 might be the D (6 bases). V lost 5 bases and J lost 5, with 13 bases in between. CDR1 MNHNS and CDR2 SASEGT come from the germline V gene. CDR3 length equals 15 residues. The CDR3 protein is CASSLAGADNSPLHF. Written as DNA, the CDR3 is TGTGCCAGCAGTTTAGCAGGGGCCGATAATTCACCCCTCCACTTT.

The rearrangement links TRBV7-3 to TRBJ1-2; D possibly corresponds to TRBD1 (5 bases). V lost 3 bases and J lost 4, with 9 bases in between. The CDR3 has 13 residues. Germline V gene sequence: CDR1 SGHTA, CDR2 FQGTGA. The CDR3: CASSFKGSYGYTF. The CDR3 nucleotides read TGTGCCAGCAGCTTTAAGGGGTCCTATGGCTACACCTTC.

V gene TRBV19 combines with J gene TRBJ2-7, with D perhaps matching TRBD2 (6 bases). The V gene lost 7 bases and the J gene lost 3 bases, with 16 bases spanning the gap. Germline CDR1 LNHDA, CDR2 SQIVND (reference sequence). The CDR3 consists of 14 residues. The CDR3 nucleotides read TGTGCCAGTATGGCGAGGCAGGGAGGCTACGAGCAGTACTTC. It yields the protein CASMARQGGYEQYF.

The chain recombines TRBV6-5 with TRBJ2-7, with D maybe TRBD1 (6 bases). V lost 7 bases and J 2 bases, leaving 12 bases between the germline ends. The CDR3 contains 13 residues. CDR1 is MNHEY, CDR2 SVGAGI, per germline. The CDR3 sequence is CASNPDSTYEQYF. The CDR3 DNA reads as TGTGCCAGCAACCCGGACAGTACCTACGAGCAGTACTTC.